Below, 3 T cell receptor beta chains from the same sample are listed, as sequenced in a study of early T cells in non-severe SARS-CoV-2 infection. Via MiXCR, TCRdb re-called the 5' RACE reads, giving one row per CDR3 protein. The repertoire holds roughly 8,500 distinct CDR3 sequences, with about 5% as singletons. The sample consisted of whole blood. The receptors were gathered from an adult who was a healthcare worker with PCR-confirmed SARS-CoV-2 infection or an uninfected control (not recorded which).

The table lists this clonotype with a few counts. The CDR3 here is CASSHPGTGAQFF. The CDR3 DNA follows: TGCGCCAGCAGCCACCCCGGGACAGGGGCACAGTTCTTC. V and J are TRBV4-3 and TRBJ2-1, with 10 bases aligning to TRBD1. This CDR3 comprises 13 residues. Trimming at V came to 3 bases and at J to 13 bases, leaving 6 bases not matched to a gene. The germline CDR1 and CDR2 sequences are LGHNA and YSLEER.

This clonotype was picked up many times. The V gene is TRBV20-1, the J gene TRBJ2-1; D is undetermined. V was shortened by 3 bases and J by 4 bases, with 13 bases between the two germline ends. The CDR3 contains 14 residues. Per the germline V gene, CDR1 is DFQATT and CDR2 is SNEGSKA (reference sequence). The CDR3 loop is CSARGSRRYNEQFF. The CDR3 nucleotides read TGCAGTGCTAGGGGAAGCAGACGATACAATGAGCAGTTCTTC.

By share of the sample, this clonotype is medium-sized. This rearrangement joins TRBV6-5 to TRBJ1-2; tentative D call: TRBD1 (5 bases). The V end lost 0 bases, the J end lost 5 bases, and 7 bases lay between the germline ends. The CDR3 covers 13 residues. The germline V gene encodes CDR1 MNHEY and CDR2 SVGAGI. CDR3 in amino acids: CASSYSKGYGYTF. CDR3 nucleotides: TGTGCCAGCAGTTACTCGAAGGGGTATGGCTACACCTTC.